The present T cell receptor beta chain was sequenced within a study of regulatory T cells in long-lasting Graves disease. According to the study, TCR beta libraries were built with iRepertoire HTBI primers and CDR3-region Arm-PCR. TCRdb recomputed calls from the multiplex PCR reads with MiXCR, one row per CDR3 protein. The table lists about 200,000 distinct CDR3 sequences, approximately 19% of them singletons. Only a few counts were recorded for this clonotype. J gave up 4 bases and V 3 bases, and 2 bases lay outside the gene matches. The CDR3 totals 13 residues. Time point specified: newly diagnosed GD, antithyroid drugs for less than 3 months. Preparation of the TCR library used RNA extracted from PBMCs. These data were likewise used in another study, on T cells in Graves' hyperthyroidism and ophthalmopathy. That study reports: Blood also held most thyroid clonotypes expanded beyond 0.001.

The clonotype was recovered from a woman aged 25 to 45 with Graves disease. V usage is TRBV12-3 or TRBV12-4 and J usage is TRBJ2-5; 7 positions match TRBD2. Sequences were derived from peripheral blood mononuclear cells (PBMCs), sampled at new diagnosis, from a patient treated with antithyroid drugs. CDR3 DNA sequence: TGTGCCAGCAGTTTCTGGGGGGGAGAGACCCAGTACTTC. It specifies CASSFWGGETQYF.